This is a list of T cell receptor beta chains from one sample in a study of blood T cell repertoires in COVID-19. Some clones are missing from TCRdb's copy, which holds only in-frame ones; the method was immunoSEQ multiplex PCR. The sample has some 350,000 clones, roughly nine tenths seen once. Sequenced material: PBMCs or T cells enriched from blood (not recorded which). The receptor set was obtained from a young woman who had recovered from COVID-19. Each CDR3 is given with its conserved first and last residue. The D gene is left open where the match is weak. Some rows have no size entry. The others give once, few or many, or a class for an expanded clone.

length: 17
size: .
V: TRBV4-2
D: TRBD2
J: TRBJ2-5
CDR3: CASSQESGGAGLETQYF
DNA: TGTGCCAGCAGCCAAGAGTCCGGGGGGGCCGGGTTAGAGACCCAGTACTTC

length: 13
size: .
V: TRBV9
D: TRBD2
J: TRBJ2-5
CDR3: CASNKAGAETQYF
DNA: TGTGCCAGCAACAAAGCGGGAGCCGAGACCCAGTACTTC

length: 14
size: .
V: TRBV18
D: TRBD1
J: TRBJ1-2
CDR3: CASSPEGQGSGYTF
DNA: TGTGCCAGCTCACCAGAGGGACAGGGTTCTGGCTACACCTTC

length: 11
size: .
V: TRBV2
D: .
J: TRBJ1-2
CDR3: CATSVGDGYTF
DNA: TGTGCCACGTCGGTAGGGGATGGCTACACCTTC

length: 15
size: .
V: TRBV10-3
D: TRBD2
J: TRBJ2-2
CDR3: CAISGLAGDTGELFF
DNA: TGTGCCATCAGTGGGCTAGCGGGAGACACCGGGGAGCTGTTTTTT

length: 14
size: .
V: TRBV19
D: .
J: TRBJ1-1
CDR3: CASFGFMGNTEAFF
DNA: TGTGCCAGTTTCGGGTTCATGGGGAACACTGAAGCTTTCTTT

length: 13
size: .
V: TRBV2
D: .
J: TRBJ2-5
CDR3: CASSVIEQETQYF
DNA: TGTGCCAGCAGTGTTATTGAGCAAGAGACCCAGTACTTC

length: 15
size: .
V: TRBV6-5
D: .
J: TRBJ1-1
CDR3: CASSYSGVFATEAFF
DNA: TGTGCCAGCAGTTACTCCGGGGTTTTCGCCACTGAAGCTTTCTTT

length: 14
size: .
V: TRBV6-1
D: .
J: TRBJ1-1
CDR3: CASSDDLVDTEAFF
DNA: TGTGCCAGCAGTGATGATCTAGTTGATACTGAAGCTTTCTTT

length: 15
size: .
V: TRBV6-5
D: TRBD1
J: TRBJ1-2
CDR3: CASSSSTGSDYGYTF
DNA: TGTGCCAGCAGTTCCTCGACAGGGTCGGACTATGGCTACACCTTC

length: 12
size: few
V: TRBV11-2
D: .
J: TRBJ1-2
CDR3: CASSQGNYGYTF
DNA: TGTGCCAGCAGCCAGGGGAACTATGGCTACACCTTC

length: 17
size: .
V: TRBV14
D: .
J: TRBJ2-5
CDR3: CASSPTSAVVSGETQYF
DNA: TGTGCCAGCAGCCCAACGAGTGCCGTAGTAAGCGGGGAGACCCAGTACTTC

length: 13
size: .
V: TRBV19
D: TRBD1
J: TRBJ1-2
CDR3: CASSRQGDYGYTF
DNA: TGTGCCAGTAGTCGACAGGGGGACTATGGCTACACCTTC

length: 13
size: .
V: TRBV25-1
D: .
J: TRBJ1-1
CDR3: CASRAGLNTEAFF
DNA: TGTGCCAGCAGGGCGGGTTTGAACACTGAAGCTTTCTTT

length: 17
size: .
V: TRBV7-9
D: TRBD2
J: TRBJ2-3
CDR3: CASSLGTSGSGTDTQYF
DNA: TGTGCCAGCAGCTTAGGCACTAGCGGGTCAGGTACAGATACGCAGTATTTT

length: 14
size: .
V: TRBV27
D: .
J: TRBJ1-2
CDR3: CASSFSDSSYGYTF
DNA: TGTGCCAGCAGTTTTTCGGACTCATCGTATGGCTACACCTTC

length: 14
size: .
V: TRBV2
D: TRBD2
J: TRBJ2-1
CDR3: CASMGLAAYNEQFF
DNA: TGTGCCAGCATGGGACTAGCGGCTTACAATGAGCAGTTCTTC

length: 17
size: .
V: TRBV9
D: TRBD1
J: TRBJ2-6
CDR3: CASRAGQGSSGANVLTF
DNA: TGTGCCAGCAGAGCGGGACAGGGGAGCTCTGGGGCCAACGTCCTGACTTTC

length: 13
size: .
V: TRBV2
D: .
J: TRBJ1-3
CDR3: CASSDERGNTIYF
DNA: TGTGCCAGCAGTGATGAGCGAGGAAACACCATATATTTT

length: 14
size: .
V: TRBV7-9
D: TRBD1
J: TRBJ2-7
CDR3: CASSSGQGYYEQYF
DNA: TGTGCCAGCAGCTCCGGACAGGGATACTACGAGCAGTACTTC

length: 15
size: .
V: TRBV3-1/TRBV3-2
D: .
J: TRBJ2-5
CDR3: CASSRLGSQGETQYF
DNA: TGTGCCAGCAGCCGACTGGGCTCTCAGGGGGAGACCCAGTACTTC

length: 14
size: few
V: TRBV30
D: .
J: TRBJ1-1
CDR3: CAWWGVEQNTEAFF
DNA: TGTGCCTGGTGGGGGGTGGAGCAGAACACTGAAGCTTTCTTT

length: 15
size: .
V: TRBV7-7
D: .
J: TRBJ1-1
CDR3: CASSPYAGGGTEAFF
DNA: TGTGCTAGCAGCCCCTATGCGGGGGGCGGGACTGAAGCTTTCTTT

length: 16
size: .
V: TRBV27
D: TRBD2
J: TRBJ2-3
CDR3: CASSSPLAGPTDTQYF
DNA: TGTGCCAGCAGTTCCCCCCTAGCGGGGCCCACAGATACGCAGTATTTT

length: 14
size: .
V: TRBV6-5
D: TRBD2
J: TRBJ2-4
CDR3: CASKTSGVEMVQYF
DNA: TGTGCCAGCAAGACTAGCGGGGTGGAGATGGTTCAGTACTTC

length: 18
size: .
V: TRBV7-8
D: .
J: TRBJ1-3
CDR3: CASSLEVSIFVSGNTIYF
DNA: TGTGCCAGCAGCTTAGAAGTCTCTATCTTTGTCTCTGGAAACACCATATATTTT

length: 14
size: .
V: TRBV7-9
D: .
J: TRBJ2-3
CDR3: CASRSGLSTDTQYF
DNA: TGTGCCAGCAGATCAGGGCTTAGCACAGATACGCAGTATTTT

length: 13
size: .
V: TRBV24-1
D: TRBD2
J: TRBJ2-1
CDR3: CATGLAGVEEQFF
DNA: TGTGCCACGGGACTAGCGGGAGTTGAGGAGCAGTTCTTC

length: 15
size: .
V: TRBV27
D: .
J: TRBJ1-2
CDR3: CASGTDRDIVDGYTF
DNA: TGTGCCAGCGGGACCGATAGGGACATCGTAGACGGCTACACCTTC

length: 13
size: .
V: TRBV28
D: .
J: TRBJ1-2
CDR3: CASSFSHLYGYTF
DNA: TGTGCCAGCAGTTTTAGTCACCTCTATGGCTACACCTTC

length: 17
size: .
V: TRBV6-6
D: TRBD2
J: TRBJ2-1
CDR3: CASSLGTSGGAYNEQFF
DNA: TGTGCCAGCAGTCTTGGGACTAGCGGGGGGGCCTACAATGAGCAGTTCTTC

length: 12
size: .
V: TRBV28
D: .
J: TRBJ2-7
CDR3: CASRSGAYEQYF
DNA: TGTGCCAGCAGGTCAGGGGCCTACGAGCAGTACTTC

length: 15
size: .
V: TRBV11-2
D: .
J: TRBJ2-1
CDR3: CASSSLRGSLNEQFF
DNA: TGTGCCAGCAGTTCCCTCCGGGGTTCCCTCAATGAGCAGTTCTTC

length: 14
size: .
V: TRBV6-5
D: .
J: TRBJ1-1
CDR3: CASRDRLSTGEAFF
DNA: TGTGCCAGCAGAGACAGATTGTCGACCGGTGAAGCTTTCTTT

length: 17
size: .
V: TRBV18
D: .
J: TRBJ1-3
CDR3: CASSLQDSRLSGNTIYF
DNA: TGTGCCAGCTCACTTCAGGACAGCCGCCTCTCTGGAAACACCATATATTTT

length: 17
size: .
V: TRBV30
D: TRBD2
J: TRBJ2-1
CDR3: CAWEGLAGGTAYNEQFF
DNA: TGTGCCTGGGAGGGACTAGCGGGGGGAACTGCATACAATGAGCAGTTCTTC

length: 15
size: .
V: TRBV28
D: .
J: TRBJ1-5
CDR3: CASSGTAGGNQPQHF
DNA: TGTGCCAGCAGTGGTACAGCGGGGGGCAATCAGCCCCAGCATTTT

length: 14
size: .
V: TRBV2
D: .
J: TRBJ2-7
CDR3: CASSERGGGLEQYF
DNA: TGTGCCAGCAGTGAAAGGGGCGGCGGCCTCGAGCAGTACTTC

length: 11
size: .
V: TRBV10-3
D: .
J: TRBJ1-3
CDR3: CAISDETLFYF
DNA: TGTGCCATCTCCGATGAGACACTGTTTTATTTT

length: 20
size: .
V: TRBV6-1
D: TRBD2
J: TRBJ2-1
CDR3: CASSEEVRLAAGSSYNEQFF
DNA: TGTGCCAGCAGTGAGGAGGTTCGGCTAGCGGCAGGGAGCTCCTACAATGAGCAGTTCTTC

length: 20
size: few
V: TRBV4-1
D: TRBD1
J: TRBJ1-5
CDR3: CASSHRSGDGTDPSNQPQHF
DNA: TGCGCCAGCAGCCACCGTTCCGGGGACGGGACAGACCCCAGCAATCAGCCCCAGCATTTT

length: 14
size: .
V: TRBV19
D: .
J: TRBJ1-3
CDR3: CASGRQVSGNTIYF
DNA: TGTGCCAGTGGGAGACAGGTCTCTGGAAACACCATATATTTT

length: 17
size: .
V: TRBV28
D: TRBD1
J: TRBJ2-5
CDR3: CASGQWGTGVRRETQYF
DNA: TGTGCCAGCGGACAATGGGGGACAGGGGTAAGGAGGGAGACCCAGTACTTC

length: 18
size: .
V: TRBV2
D: .
J: TRBJ2-5
CDR3: CASSTKTTGEHWEETQYF
DNA: TGTGCCAGCAGTACCAAAACGACCGGAGAACATTGGGAAGAGACCCAGTACTTC

length: 18
size: .
V: TRBV10-3
D: TRBD2
J: TRBJ2-2
CDR3: CAISEHPGLAGATGELFF
DNA: TGTGCCATCAGTGAGCATCCCGGACTAGCGGGAGCCACCGGGGAGCTGTTTTTT